Sequencing of this TCR beta chain was carried out in a study of T cell repertoires in cytomegalovirus infection. Whole-study context: From public TCR beta signatures came an indication of both CMV infection and matching HLA type.

This clonotype was seen many times. Its antigen is unidentified. TCRdb reanalysed the reads using MiXCR and keeps one entry per CDR3 protein. The sample records about 920,000 distinct CDR3 sequences, 31% being singletons. CDR3 length: 14 amino acids. V gave up 2 bases and J gave up 4 bases, with 8 bases separating them. Per the germline V gene, CDR1 is MNHNS and CDR2 is SASEGT. V gene TRBV6-1 combines with J gene TRBJ2-2; D unresolved. The receptor's source is a human donor in good health (CMV status not recorded). Some clones in this sample may be carry-over from other donors' samples. Sequencing was performed on cultured CD8+ T cells from PBMCs, taken from culture after CMV antigen stimulation. CDR3 coding DNA: TGTGCCAGCAGTGAAAGAAAATTCACCGGGGAGCTGTTTTTT. It codes for CASSERKFTGELFF.